This TCR beta chain emerged from a study of cytomegalovirus exposure and HLA in healthy donors. The CDR3 covers 11 residues. Trimming left V 8 bases short and J 0 bases short, with 5 bases between. Germline CDR1 and CDR2: KGHSH and LQKENI. PCR amplification relied on 60 Vbeta primers (plus 13 Jbeta primers). The assay was immunoSEQ multiplex PCR, and TCRdb's table has in-frame clones only and misses some. The repertoire has about 120,000 clones, about 70% of them found once; the top ten carry around 2%. This clone was found once. This chain joins TRBV18 and TRBJ2-7; no definite D call. The receptor was isolated from a human donor in good health. The specimen sequenced was PBMCs. CDR3 sequence (DNA): TGTGCCAGCGGCAGCTCCTACGAGCAGTACTTC. Protein: CASGSSYEQYF.